The text below deals with one TCR beta chain. Assay used: immunoSEQ multiplex PCR; TCRdb lists only in-frame clones, some missing. Of approximately 470,000 clones listed, around 85% are singletons. The sample originates from a study of shared clonotypes between healthy human individuals. CDR1 and CDR2 from the germline V gene are SGHRS and YFSETQ. This CDR3 has 16 residues. Trimming pared 4 bases from V and 0 bases from J, leaving 11 bases between. The V call is TRBV5-1, the J call TRBJ2-6; a possible D gene is TRBD2 (6 bases). Sequencing used PBMCs. The receptor's source is a woman aged 40 to 49 in good health. Some clones in this sample may be carry-over from other donors' samples. The CDR3 is CASSPPGSSGANVLTF. CDR3 in DNA: TGCGCCAGCAGCCCCCCCGGGAGCTCTGGGGCCAACGTCCTGACTTTC.